This T cell receptor beta chain comes out of a study of blood T cell repertoires in COVID-19. Germline V gene lookup returns CDR1 LGHDT and CDR2 YNNKEL (reference sequence). The CDR3 has 14 residues. The ends were cut back, 4 bases at V and 6 bases at J, with 12 bases in the middle. The protocol was immunoSEQ multiplex PCR, while the TCRdb copy is restricted to in-frame clones and leaves out a portion. This sample yields roughly 150,000 clones, of which approximately 84% are seen a single time; approximately 40% belongs to the top ten. The sequence was collected from a human donor in a cohort sampled during active COVID-19. The specimen was peripheral blood. V usage is TRBV3-1 (or the pseudogene TRBV3-2) and J usage is TRBJ2-2; D perhaps matches TRBD1 (6 bases). CDR3 DNA sequence: TGTGCCAGCAGCCTTTTCAGGGGCCCCGGGGAGCTGTTTTTT. Protein: CASSLFRGPGELFF.